Below, 10 T cell receptor beta chains from the same sample are listed, as sequenced in a study of blood T cell repertoires in COVID-19. Method: immunoSEQ multiplex PCR; TCRdb's copy keeps in-frame clones and lacks some. Here the sample spans about 220,000 clones, around 85% being singletons. Material for sequencing was PBMCs or T cells enriched from blood (not recorded which). These receptors originate from a woman in her thirties or forties with acute COVID-19.

This chain uses TRBV29-1 with TRBJ2-1, with 9 positions matching TRBD1. CDR3 length: 15 amino acids. With 8 bases clipped from V and 8 bases from J, the junction kept 16 bases outside the gene matches. CDR1 and CDR2 from the germline V gene are SQVTM and ANQGSEA. CDR3 sequence reads: CSYRPLQGARDEQFF. The CDR3 region has the DNA TGCAGCTACCGGCCGCTACAGGGGGCGCGGGATGAGCAGTTCTTC.

This chain links TRBV2 with TRBJ1-1; the D is unclear. V lost 3 bases to trimming and J lost 1 base, with 6 bases between them. The CDR3 runs 13 residues. In germline, CDR1 is SNHLY, CDR2 FYNNEI. The CDR3 loop reads CASSDEGNTEAFF. Written as DNA, the CDR3 is TGTGCCAGCAGTGATGAGGGGAACACTGAAGCTTTCTTT.

V usage is TRBV7-2 and J usage is TRBJ1-5; tentative D call: TRBD1 (6 bases). V shed 6 bases and J shed 7 bases, with 16 bases lying between them. Germline CDR1 reads SGHTA; CDR2 reads FQGNSA. The CDR3 extends over 14 amino acids. The CDR3 bases are TGTGCCAGCAGGTCAAGGGGGGGCGGCCAGCCCCAGCATTTT. It specifies CASRSRGGGQPQHF.

The rearrangement joins TRBV6-5 to TRBJ2-5, with a tentative D call TRBD1 (5 bases). Germline V gives CDR1 MNHEY, CDR2 SVGAGI. V was pared by 2 bases and J by 3 bases, with 10 bases between. The CDR3 extends over 14 amino acids. The CDR3 here is CASSYGTREETQYF. CDR3 DNA sequence: TGTGCCAGCAGTTACGGCACCAGGGAAGAGACCCAGTACTTC.

The genes are TRBV6-5 and TRBJ1-2, with 8 positions matching TRBD1. Trimming took 6 bases from V and 8 from J; bases not matched to a gene: 2. Germline V gives CDR1 MNHEY, CDR2 SVGAGI. The CDR3 is 11 residues long. The CDR3 DNA sequence: TGTGCCAGCAGGACAGGGGAGGGCTACACCTTC. It yields the protein CASRTGEGYTF.

This chain joins TRBV7-2 and TRBJ2-7; possibly TRBD2 for D (5 bases). Between the trimmed V and J ends, which lost 3 bases and 4 bases, there was a span of 13 bases. The CDR3 runs to 14 residues. Germline V gives CDR1 SGHTA, CDR2 FQGNSA. CDR3 sequence reads: CASSLSPGSYEQYF. The CDR3 DNA sequence: TGTGCCAGCAGCTTGAGTCCGGGGTCGTACGAGCAGTACTTC.

The J gene is TRBJ2-5, the V gene TRBV29-1; TRBD2 matches at 12 bases. The CDR3 has 14 residues. Trimming took 7 bases from V and 6 from J; bases not matched to a gene: 9. The germline V gene has CDR1 SQVTM and CDR2 ANQGSEA. The DNA of the CDR3 is TGCAGCGCCAGACTAGCGGGAGAGGGGCAGACCCAGTACTTC. Translation gives CSARLAGEGQTQYF.

The chain is built from TRBV5-1 and TRBJ1-3; TRBD1 is a possible D gene (6 bases). CDR3 length: 16 residues. Germline values: CDR1 SGHRS, CDR2 YFSETQ. The V and J ends lost 2 bases and 1 base respectively, with 13 bases between them. CDR3 sequence: CASSLGRGFSGNTIYF. DNA for the CDR3: TGCGCCAGCAGCTTAGGCAGGGGATTTTCTGGAAACACCATATATTTT.

V and J are TRBV9 and TRBJ1-3; D not resolved. The V gene's germline CDR1 is SGDLS and CDR2 YYNGEE. The V gene lost 3 bases and the J gene lost 0 bases, with 19 bases spanning the gap. The CDR3 totals 18 residues. The chain's CDR3 is CASSAYGVDVHSGNTIYF. The CDR3 DNA is TGTGCCAGCAGCGCCTACGGAGTCGACGTCCACTCTGGAAACACCATATATTTT.

The chain's CDR3 is CASSEAPSLRGTQYF. Written as DNA, the CDR3 is TGTGCCAGCAGTGAAGCGCCGAGCCTAAGGGGTACGCAGTATTTT. The V call is TRBV2, the J call TRBJ2-3; a weak D match, TRBD1 (5 bases). Germline V gene sequence: CDR1 SNHLY, CDR2 FYNNEI. The V end lost 0 bases, the J end lost 8 bases, and 15 bases lay between the germline ends. This CDR3 spans 15 amino acids.